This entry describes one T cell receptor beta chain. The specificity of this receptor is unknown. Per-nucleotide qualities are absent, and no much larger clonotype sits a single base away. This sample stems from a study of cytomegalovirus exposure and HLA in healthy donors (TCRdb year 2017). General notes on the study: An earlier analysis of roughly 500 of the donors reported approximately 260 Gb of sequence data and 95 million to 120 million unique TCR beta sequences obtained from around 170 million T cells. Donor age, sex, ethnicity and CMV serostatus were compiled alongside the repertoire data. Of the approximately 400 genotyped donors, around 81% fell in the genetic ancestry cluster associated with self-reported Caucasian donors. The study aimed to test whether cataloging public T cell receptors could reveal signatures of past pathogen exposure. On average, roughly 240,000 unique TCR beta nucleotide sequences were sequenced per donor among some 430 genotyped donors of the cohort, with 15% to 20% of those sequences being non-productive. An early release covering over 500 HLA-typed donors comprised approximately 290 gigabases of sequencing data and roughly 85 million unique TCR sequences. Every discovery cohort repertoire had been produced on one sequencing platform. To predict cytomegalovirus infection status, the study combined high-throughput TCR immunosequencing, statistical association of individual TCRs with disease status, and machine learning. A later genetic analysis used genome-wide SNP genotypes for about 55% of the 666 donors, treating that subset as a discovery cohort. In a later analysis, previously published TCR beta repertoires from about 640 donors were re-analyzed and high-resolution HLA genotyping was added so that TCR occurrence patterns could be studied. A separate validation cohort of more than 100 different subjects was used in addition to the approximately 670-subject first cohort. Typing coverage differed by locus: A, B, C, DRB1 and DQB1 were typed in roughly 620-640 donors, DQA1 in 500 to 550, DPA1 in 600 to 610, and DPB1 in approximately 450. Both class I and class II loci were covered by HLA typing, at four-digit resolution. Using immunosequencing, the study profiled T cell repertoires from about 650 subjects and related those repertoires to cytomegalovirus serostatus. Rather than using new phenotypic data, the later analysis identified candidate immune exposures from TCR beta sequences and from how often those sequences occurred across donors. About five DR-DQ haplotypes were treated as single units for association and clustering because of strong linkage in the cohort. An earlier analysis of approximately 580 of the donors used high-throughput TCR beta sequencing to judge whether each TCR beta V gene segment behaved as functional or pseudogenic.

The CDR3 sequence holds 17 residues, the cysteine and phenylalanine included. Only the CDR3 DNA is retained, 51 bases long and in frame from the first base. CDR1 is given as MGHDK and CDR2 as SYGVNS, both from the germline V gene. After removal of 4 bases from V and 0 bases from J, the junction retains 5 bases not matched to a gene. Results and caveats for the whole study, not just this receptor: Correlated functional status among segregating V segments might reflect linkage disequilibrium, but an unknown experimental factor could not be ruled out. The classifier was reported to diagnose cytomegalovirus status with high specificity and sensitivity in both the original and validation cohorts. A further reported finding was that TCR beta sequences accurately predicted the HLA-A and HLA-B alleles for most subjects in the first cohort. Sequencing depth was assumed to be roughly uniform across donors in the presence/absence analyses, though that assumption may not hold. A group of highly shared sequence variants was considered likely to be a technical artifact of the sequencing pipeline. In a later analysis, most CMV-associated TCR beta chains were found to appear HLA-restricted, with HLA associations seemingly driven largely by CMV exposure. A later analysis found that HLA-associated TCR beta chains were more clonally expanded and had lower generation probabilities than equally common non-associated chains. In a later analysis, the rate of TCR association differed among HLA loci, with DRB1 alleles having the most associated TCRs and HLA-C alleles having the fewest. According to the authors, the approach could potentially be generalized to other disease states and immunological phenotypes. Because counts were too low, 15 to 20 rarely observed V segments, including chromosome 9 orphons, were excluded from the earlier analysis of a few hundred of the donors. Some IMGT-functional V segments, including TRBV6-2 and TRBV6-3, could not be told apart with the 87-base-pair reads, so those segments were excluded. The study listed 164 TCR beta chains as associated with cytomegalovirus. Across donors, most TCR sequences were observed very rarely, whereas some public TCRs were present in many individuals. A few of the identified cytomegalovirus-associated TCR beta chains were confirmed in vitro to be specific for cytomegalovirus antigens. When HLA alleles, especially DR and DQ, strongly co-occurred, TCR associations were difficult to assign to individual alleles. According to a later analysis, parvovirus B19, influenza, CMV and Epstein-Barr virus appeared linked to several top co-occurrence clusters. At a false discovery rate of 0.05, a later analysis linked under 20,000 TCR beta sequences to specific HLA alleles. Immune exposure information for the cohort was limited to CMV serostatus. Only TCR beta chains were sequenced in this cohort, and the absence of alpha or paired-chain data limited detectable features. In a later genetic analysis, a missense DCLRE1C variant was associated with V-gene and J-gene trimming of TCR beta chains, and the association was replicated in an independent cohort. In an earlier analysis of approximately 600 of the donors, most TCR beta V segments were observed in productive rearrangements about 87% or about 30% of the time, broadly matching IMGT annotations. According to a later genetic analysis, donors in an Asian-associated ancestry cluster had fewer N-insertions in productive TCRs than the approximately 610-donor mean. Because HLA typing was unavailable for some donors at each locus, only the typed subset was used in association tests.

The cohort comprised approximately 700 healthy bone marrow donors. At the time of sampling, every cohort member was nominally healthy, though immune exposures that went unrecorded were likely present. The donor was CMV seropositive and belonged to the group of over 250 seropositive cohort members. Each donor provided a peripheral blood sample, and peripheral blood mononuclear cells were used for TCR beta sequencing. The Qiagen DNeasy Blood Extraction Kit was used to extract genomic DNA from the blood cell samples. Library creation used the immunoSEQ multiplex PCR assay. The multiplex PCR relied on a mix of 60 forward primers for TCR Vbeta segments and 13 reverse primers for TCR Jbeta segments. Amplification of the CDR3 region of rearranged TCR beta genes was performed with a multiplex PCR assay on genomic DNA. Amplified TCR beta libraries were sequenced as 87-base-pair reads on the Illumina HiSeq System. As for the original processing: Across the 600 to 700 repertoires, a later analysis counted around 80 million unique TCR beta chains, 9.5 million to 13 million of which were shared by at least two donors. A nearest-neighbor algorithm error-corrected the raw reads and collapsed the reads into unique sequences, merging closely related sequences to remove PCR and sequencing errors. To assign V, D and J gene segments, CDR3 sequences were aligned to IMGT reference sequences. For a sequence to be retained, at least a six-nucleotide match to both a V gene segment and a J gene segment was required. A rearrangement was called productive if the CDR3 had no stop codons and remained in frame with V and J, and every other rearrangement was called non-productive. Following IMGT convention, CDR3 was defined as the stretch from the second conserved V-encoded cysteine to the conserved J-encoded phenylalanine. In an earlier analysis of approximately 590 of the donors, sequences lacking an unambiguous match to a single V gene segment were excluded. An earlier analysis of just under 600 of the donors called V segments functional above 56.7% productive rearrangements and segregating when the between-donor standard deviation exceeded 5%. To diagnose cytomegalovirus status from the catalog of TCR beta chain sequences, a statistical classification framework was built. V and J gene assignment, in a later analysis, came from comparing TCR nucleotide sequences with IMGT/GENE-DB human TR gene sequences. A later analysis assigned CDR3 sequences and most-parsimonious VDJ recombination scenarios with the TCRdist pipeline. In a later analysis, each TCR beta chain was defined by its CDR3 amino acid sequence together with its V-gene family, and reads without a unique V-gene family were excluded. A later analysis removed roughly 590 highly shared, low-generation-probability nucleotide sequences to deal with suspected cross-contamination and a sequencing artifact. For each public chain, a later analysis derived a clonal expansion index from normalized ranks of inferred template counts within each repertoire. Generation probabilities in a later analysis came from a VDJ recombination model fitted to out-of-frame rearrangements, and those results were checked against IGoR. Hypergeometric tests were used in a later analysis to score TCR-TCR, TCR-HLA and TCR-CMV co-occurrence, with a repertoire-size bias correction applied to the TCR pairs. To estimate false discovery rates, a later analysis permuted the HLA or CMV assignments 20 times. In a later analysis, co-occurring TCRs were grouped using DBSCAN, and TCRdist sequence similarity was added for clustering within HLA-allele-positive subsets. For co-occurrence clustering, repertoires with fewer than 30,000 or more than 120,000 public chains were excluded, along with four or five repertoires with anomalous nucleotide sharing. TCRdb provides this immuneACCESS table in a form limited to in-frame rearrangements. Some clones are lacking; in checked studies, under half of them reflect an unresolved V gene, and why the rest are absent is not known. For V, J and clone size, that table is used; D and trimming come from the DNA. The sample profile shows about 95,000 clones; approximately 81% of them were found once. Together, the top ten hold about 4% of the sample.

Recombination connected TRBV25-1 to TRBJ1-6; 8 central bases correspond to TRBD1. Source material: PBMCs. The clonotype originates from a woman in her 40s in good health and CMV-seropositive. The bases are TGTGCCAGCAGTGCTCAGGGGGCGAGCTCCTATAATTCACCCCTCCACTTT. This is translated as CASSAQGASSYNSPLHF.